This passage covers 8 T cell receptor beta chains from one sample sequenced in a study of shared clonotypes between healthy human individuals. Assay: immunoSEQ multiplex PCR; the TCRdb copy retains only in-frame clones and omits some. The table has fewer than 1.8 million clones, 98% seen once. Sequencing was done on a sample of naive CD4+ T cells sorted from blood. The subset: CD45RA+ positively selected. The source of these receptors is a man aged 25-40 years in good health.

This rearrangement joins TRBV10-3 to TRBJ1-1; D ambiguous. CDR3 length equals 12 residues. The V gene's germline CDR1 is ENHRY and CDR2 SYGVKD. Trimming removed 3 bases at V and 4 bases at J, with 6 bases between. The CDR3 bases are TGTGCCATCAGTGATTCCGGCACTGAAGCTTTCTTT. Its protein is CAISDSGTEAFF.

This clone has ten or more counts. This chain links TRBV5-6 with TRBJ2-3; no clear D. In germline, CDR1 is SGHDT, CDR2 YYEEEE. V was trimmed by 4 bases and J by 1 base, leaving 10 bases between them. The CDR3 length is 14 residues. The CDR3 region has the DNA TGTGCCAGCAGCCCGGGCCCTGGCACAGATACGCAGTATTTT. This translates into CASSPGPGTDTQYF.

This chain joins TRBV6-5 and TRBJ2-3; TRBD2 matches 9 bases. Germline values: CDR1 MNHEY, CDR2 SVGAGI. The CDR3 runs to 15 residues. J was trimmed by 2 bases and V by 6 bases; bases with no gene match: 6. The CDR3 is CASSFAGGPTDTQYF. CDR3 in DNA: TGTGCCAGCAGCTTTGCGGGAGGGCCCACAGATACGCAGTATTTT.

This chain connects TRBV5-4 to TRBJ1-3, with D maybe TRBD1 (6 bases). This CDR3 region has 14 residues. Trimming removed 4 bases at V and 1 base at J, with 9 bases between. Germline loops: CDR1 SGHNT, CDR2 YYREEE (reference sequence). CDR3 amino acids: CASSRRGSGNTIYF. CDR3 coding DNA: TGTGCCAGCAGCCGCAGGGGTTCTGGAAACACCATATATTTT.

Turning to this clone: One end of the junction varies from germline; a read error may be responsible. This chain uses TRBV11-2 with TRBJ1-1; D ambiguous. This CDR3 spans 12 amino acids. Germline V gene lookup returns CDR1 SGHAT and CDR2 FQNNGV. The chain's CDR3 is CASSKVTPEAFF. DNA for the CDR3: TGTGCCAGCAGCAAAGTTACCCCTGAGGCTTTCTTT.

Here the CDR3 DNA reads TGCGCCAGCAGCCCGGGGACAGGGGTGTTCACGCAGTATTTT. Amino acid sequence: CASSPGTGVFTQYF. This chain connects TRBV5-1 to TRBJ2-3, with 10 bases fitting TRBD1. The germline gives CDR1 SGHRS, CDR2 YFSETQ. Trimming took 4 bases from V and 9 from J; bases not matched to a gene: 8. This CDR3 comprises 14 residues. The full variable domain, rest sourced from reference TRBV5-1 and TRBJ2-3, is KAGVTQTPRYLIKTRGQQVTLSCSPISGHRSVSWYQQTPGQGLQFLFEYFSETQRNKGNFPGRFSGRQFSNSRSEMNVSTLELGDSALYLCASSPGTGVFTQYFGPGTRLTVL.

The CDR3 bases are TGCAGCGTTGAAGACTGGACAGGGTCCCAAGAGACCCAGTACTTC. Translated, it gives CSVEDWTGSQETQYF. The chain uses TRBV29-1 and TRBJ2-5, with 8 nucleotides matching TRBD1. This CDR3 spans 15 amino acids. The ends lost 0 bases at V and 1 base at J; junction bases unmatched: 4. Germline assignment: CDR1 SQVTM and CDR2 ANQGSEA.

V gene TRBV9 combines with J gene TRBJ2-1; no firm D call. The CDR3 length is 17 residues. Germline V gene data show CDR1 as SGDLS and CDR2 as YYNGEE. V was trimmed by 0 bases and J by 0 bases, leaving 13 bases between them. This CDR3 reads CASSVEVGSSSYNEQFF. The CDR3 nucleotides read TGTGCCAGCAGCGTAGAAGTGGGCTCGAGCTCCTACAATGAGCAGTTCTTC.